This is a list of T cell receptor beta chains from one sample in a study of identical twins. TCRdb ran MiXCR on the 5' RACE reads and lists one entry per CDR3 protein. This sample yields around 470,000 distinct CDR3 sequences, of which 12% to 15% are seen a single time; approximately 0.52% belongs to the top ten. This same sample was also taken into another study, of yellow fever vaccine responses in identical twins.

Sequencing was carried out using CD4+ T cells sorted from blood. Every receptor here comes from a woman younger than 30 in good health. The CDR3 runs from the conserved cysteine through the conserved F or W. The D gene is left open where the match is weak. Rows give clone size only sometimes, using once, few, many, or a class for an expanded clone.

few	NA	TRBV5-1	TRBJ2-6	TGCGCCAGCAGCTTGGAGGGAAGCTCTGGGGCCAACGTCCTGACTTTC	CASSLEGSSGANVLTF
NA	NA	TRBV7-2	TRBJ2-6	TGTGCCAGCAGCTTAGCGGGGGGTGACTCTGGGGCCAACGTCCTGACTTTC	CASSLAGGDSGANVLTF
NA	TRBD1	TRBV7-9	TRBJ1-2	TGTGCCAGCAGCTTTGACGACAGGGGCTATGGCTACACCTTC	CASSFDDRGYGYTF
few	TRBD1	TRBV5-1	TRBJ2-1	TGCGCCAGCAGCCCGACAGGGGAATCCTACAATGAGCAGTTCTTC	CASSPTGESYNEQFF
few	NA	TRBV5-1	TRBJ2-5	TGCGCCAGCAGCTTGGCGGCTAACCAAGGGGAGACCCAGTACTTC	CASSLAANQGETQYF
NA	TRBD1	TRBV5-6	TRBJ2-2	TGTGCCAGCACCCTCCTCGGGACAGGGGCCACCGGGGAGCTGTTTTTT	CASTLLGTGATGELFF
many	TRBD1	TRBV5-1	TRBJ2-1	TGCGCCAGCAGCTTTGGGACAGGGATTCTTGAGCAGTTCTTC	CASSFGTGILEQFF
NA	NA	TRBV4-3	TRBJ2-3	TGCGCCAGCAGCAGGTCGGGGGTCCCAGATACGCAGTATTTT	CASSRSGVPDTQYF
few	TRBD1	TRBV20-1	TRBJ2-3	TGCAGTGCTCGGGTTGACAGGGGGAAGACAGATACGCAGTATTTT	CSARVDRGKTDTQYF
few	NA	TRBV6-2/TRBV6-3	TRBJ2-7	TGTGCCAGCAGTTACATCGTTGGCTCCTACGAGCAGTACTTC	CASSYIVGSYEQYF
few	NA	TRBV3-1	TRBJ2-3	TGTGCCAGCAGCCAAGAGGGGGCTGGAGATACGCAGTATTTT	CASSQEGAGDTQYF
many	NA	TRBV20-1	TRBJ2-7	TGCAGTGCTAGACACTACGAGCAGTACTTC	CSARHYEQYF
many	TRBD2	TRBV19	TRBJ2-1	TGTGCCAGTAGTTCAATAGCGGGGGGAGCCTACAATGAGCAGTTCTTC	CASSSIAGGAYNEQFF
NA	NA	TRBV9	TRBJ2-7	TGTGCCAGCAGCGTATACGGTAGCTCCTACGAGCAGTACTTC	CASSVYGSSYEQYF
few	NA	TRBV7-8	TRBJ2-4	TGTGCCAGCAGCTTAGGGGGGGGCAGGGCGGGTGGAAACATTCAGTACTTC	CASSLGGGRAGGNIQYF
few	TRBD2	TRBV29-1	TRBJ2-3	TGCAGCGTTGAAGAAATTGGCGGGAGGGCCCGGTATTTT	CSVEEIGGRARYF
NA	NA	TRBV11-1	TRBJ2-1	TGTGCCAGCAGCTTAGGCCCCCGGGGCAATGAGCAGTTCTTC	CASSLGPRGNEQFF
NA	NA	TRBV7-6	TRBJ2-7	TGTGCCAGCAGCTCCCTGGGGGCGTCGAGCTCCTACGAGCAGTACTTC	CASSSLGASSSYEQYF
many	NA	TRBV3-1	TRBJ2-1	TGTGCCAGCAGCCAGACAGTCAGCTCCTACAATGAGCAGTTCTTC	CASSQTVSSYNEQFF
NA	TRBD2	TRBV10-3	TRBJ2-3	TGTGCCATCAGCCCGACACTAGCGGGAGAGGGAACAGATACGCAGTATTTT	CAISPTLAGEGTDTQYF
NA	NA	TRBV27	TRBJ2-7	TGTGCCAGCAGTTTCGCCCTTAGTTCCTACGAGCAGTACTTC	CASSFALSSYEQYF
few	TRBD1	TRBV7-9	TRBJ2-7	TGTGCCAGCAGCTCCCTTGACAGGGGTGGCTACGAGCAGTACTTC	CASSSLDRGGYEQYF
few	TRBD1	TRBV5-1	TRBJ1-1	TGCGCCAGCAGCGTCCGGGACAGGGTGGGTGAAGCTTTCTTT	CASSVRDRVGEAFF
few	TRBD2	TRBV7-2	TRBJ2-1	TGTGCCAGCAGCCTCCCCGTACTAGCGGGGGTTTGGAATGAGCAGTTCTTC	CASSLPVLAGVWNEQFF
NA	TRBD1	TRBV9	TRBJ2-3	TGTGCCAGCAGCGTAGAGGGACAGCGCACAGATACGCAGTATTTT	CASSVEGQRTDTQYF
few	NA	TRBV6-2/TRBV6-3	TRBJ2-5	TGTGCCAGCAGCTATGGGGACTCCCGCCGAGCGGAGACCCAGTACTTC	CASSYGDSRRAETQYF
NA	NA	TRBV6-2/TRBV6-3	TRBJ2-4	TGTGCCAGCAGCCGCCCCGGAGGTGGGAAAAACATTCAGTACTTC	CASSRPGGGKNIQYF
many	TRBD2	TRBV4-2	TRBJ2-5	TGTGCCAGCAGCCAAGCATCTCTAGCGGGGGGTAACCAAGAGACCCAGTACTTC	CASSQASLAGGNQETQYF
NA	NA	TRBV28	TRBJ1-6	TGTGCCAGCGGGGCGCTCGATTCACCCCTCCACTTT	CASGALDSPLHF
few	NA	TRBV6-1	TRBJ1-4	TGTGCCAGCCGCGGGGGCTATGGTGAAAAACTGTTTTTT	CASRGGYGEKLFF
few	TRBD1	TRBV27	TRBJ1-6	TGTGCCAGCAGTTCCGCGGGACAGGGTGGTTCACCCCTCCACTTT	CASSSAGQGGSPLHF
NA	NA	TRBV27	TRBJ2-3	TGTGCCAGCAGGCCAAATCCCCCGACGGTAGATACGCAGTATTTT	CASRPNPPTVDTQYF
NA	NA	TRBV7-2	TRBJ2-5	TGTGCCAGCAGCCCATTTGGGCCCCAAGAGACCCAGTACTTC	CASSPFGPQETQYF
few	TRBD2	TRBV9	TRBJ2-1	TGTGCCAGCAGCGGGACTAGCGGGGGATACGAGCAGTTCTTC	CASSGTSGGYEQFF
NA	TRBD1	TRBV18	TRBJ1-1	TGTGCCAGCTCACCATTGGACAGGGTGTTTTCTGAAGCTTTCTTT	CASSPLDRVFSEAFF
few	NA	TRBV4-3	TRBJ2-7	TGCGCCAGCAGCCGACATTGGAGCGCGTCCTACGAGCAGTACTTC	CASSRHWSASYEQYF